The 5 T cell receptor beta chains presented below share a single source sample, sequenced in a study of cytomegalovirus exposure and HLA in healthy donors. PCR used 60 Vbeta primers and 13 Jbeta primers. The method was immunoSEQ multiplex PCR; TCRdb's version includes in-frame clones alone and lacks a portion of them. The sample lists around 170,000 clones, around four fifths occurring once. Material for sequencing was PBMCs. Receptors were obtained from a woman in her fifties or sixties in good health and CMV-seropositive.

This chain links TRBV4-1 with TRBJ1-3; D perhaps matches TRBD1 (5 bases). Germline V gives CDR1 MGHRA, CDR2 YSYEKL. V dropped 1 base and J dropped 0 bases, with 10 bases sitting between them. This CDR3 has 16 residues. The CDR3 region is CASSQGQRFSGNTIYF. In DNA form, the CDR3 reads TGCGCCAGCAGCCAAGGACAGCGATTCTCTGGAAACACCATATATTTT.

This clone was detected only once. V is TRBV4-2 and J is TRBJ1-2; D gene unclear. Per the germline V gene, CDR1 is LGHNA and CDR2 is YNFKEQ. V lost 1 base and J 9 bases, leaving 12 bases between the germline ends. CDR3 length equals 13 residues. CDR3 amino acids: CASSQAVYSRYTF. The CDR3 bases are TGTGCCAGCAGCCAAGCGGTCTACAGTCGCTACACCTTC.

This rearrangement joins TRBV27 to TRBJ2-4, with 12 bases that match TRBD2. The junction had 22 bases not matched to a gene; V was cut back by 4 bases and J by 9 bases. The germline V gene has CDR1 MNHEY and CDR2 SMNVEV (reference sequence). This CDR3 contains 20 residues. The CDR3 bases are TGTGCCAGCAGTTCCACCTCTAGCGGGGGGGGTAGTCCCCGGGTGGGCATTCAGTACTTC. It encodes CASSSTSSGGGSPRVGIQYF.

The rearrangement uses TRBV5-1 and TRBJ1-2; maybe TRBD1 (6 bases). V lost 7 bases, J lost 6 bases, and 16 bases lay in between. There are 13 residues in the CDR3. Germline lookup yields CDR1 SGHRS and CDR2 YFSETQ. The CDR3 loop is CASGSQTGNGYTF. CDR3 bases: TGCGCCAGCGGCTCTCAAACAGGGAATGGCTACACCTTC.

The chain recombines TRBV6-1 with TRBJ1-1; 7 nucleotides agree with TRBD1. The germline CDR1 and CDR2 sequences are MNHNS and SASEGT. After removal of 2 bases from V and 4 bases from J, the junction contained 4 bases not matched to a gene. The CDR3 runs to 14 residues. The CDR3 DNA is TGTGCCAGCAGTGAACAGGGGGTGCCCACTGAAGCTTTCTTT. Translated: CASSEQGVPTEAFF.